A selection of T cell receptor beta chains follows, all from one sample in a study of blood T cell repertoires in COVID-19. Assay: immunoSEQ multiplex PCR; the TCRdb copy retains only in-frame clones and omits some. The sample gives 150,000 to 200,000 clones, around 80% of which show up once; 6% is in the top ten. The sequencing input was PBMCs or T cells enriched from blood (not recorded which). The receptors come from a man aged 40-55 years who had recovered from COVID-19. Both conserved end residues are part of each CDR3. A D gene is named only where the DNA matches it firmly. Rows may omit the clone size; those that give it use once, few, many or a size class.

V,J,size,D,CDR3,DNA
TRBV12-2,TRBJ1-3,.,.,CASRLVDPPGNTIYF,TGTGCAAGTCGCTTAGTAGATCCGCCTGGAAACACCATATATTTT
TRBV5-6,TRBJ2-1,.,.,CASSWTQGVGNEQFF,TGTGCCAGCAGCTGGACACAGGGAGTAGGGAATGAGCAGTTCTTC
TRBV5-4,TRBJ1-5,.,.,CASSLGTDSNQPQHF,TGTGCCAGCAGCTTGGGTACAGATAGCAATCAGCCCCAGCATTTT
TRBV5-6,TRBJ1-2,.,.,CASRFRSPGVSNYGYTF,TGTGCCAGCAGATTTCGGAGCCCCGGGGTATCCAACTATGGCTACACCTTC
TRBV19,TRBJ2-2,.,TRBD2,CASSWLAGGPGTGELFF,TGTGCCAGTAGTTGGCTAGCGGGGGGGCCGGGCACCGGGGAGCTGTTTTTT
TRBV6-6,TRBJ1-2,.,TRBD1,CASTGAGGYGYTF,TGTGCCAGCACCGGAGCAGGGGGATATGGCTACACCTTC
TRBV7-2,TRBJ2-5,.,TRBD2,CASSWAGLAGETQYF,TGTGCCAGCAGCTGGGCGGGACTAGCAGGAGAGACCCAGTACTTC
TRBV6-1,TRBJ1-2,.,.,CASSGQAWAGSQFSYGYTF,TGTGCCAGCAGTGGCCAAGCGTGGGCAGGGTCTCAATTCTCCTATGGCTACACCTTC
TRBV3-1/TRBV3-2,TRBJ2-1,.,TRBD2,CASSQGSGVNEQFF,TGTGCCAGCAGCCAAGGGAGCGGGGTTAATGAGCAGTTCTTC
TRBV5-1,TRBJ2-5,.,.,CASSLPGGQETQYF,TGCGCCAGCAGCTTGCCAGGAGGGCAAGAGACCCAGTACTTC
TRBV7-9,TRBJ2-1,once,.,CASSLSGVHNEQFF,TGTGCCAGCAGCTTATCCGGGGTGCACAATGAGCAGTTCTTC
TRBV4-1,TRBJ2-3,.,TRBD1,CASSQLRVRGQEDTQYF,TGCGCCAGCAGCCAATTAAGAGTCAGGGGGCAGGAGGATACGCAGTATTTT
TRBV30,TRBJ2-1,.,.,CAWSFLSYNEQFF,TGTGCCTGGAGTTTCCTTTCCTACAATGAGCAGTTCTTC
TRBV5-1,TRBJ2-2,few,.,CASSSSGMATGELFF,TGCGCCAGCAGCTCTTCGGGAATGGCCACCGGGGAGCTGTTTTTT
TRBV2,TRBJ2-2,few,.,CASSVTDTNTGELFF,TGTGCCAGCAGTGTCACAGATACGAACACCGGGGAGCTGTTTTTT
TRBV29-1,TRBJ2-2,once,TRBD1,CSVEDQRQGSAGELFF,TGCAGCGTTGAAGATCAGAGACAGGGGTCAGCCGGGGAGCTGTTTTTT
TRBV10-3,TRBJ1-3,.,.,CAISGHRVHSGNTIYF,TGTGCCATCAGTGGACACAGGGTTCACTCTGGAAACACCATATATTTT
TRBV12-5,TRBJ2-5,.,.,CASGLVLLRDQETQYF,TGTGCTAGTGGTTTGGTACTTTTGAGGGACCAAGAGACCCAGTACTTC
TRBV2,TRBJ1-1,.,.,CASSPRGGMNTEAFF,TGTGCCAGCAGCCCCCGGGGAGGCATGAACACTGAAGCTTTCTTT
TRBV30,TRBJ1-2,.,.,CAWSRGDFYGYTF,TGTGCCTGGAGTCGGGGAGATTTTTACGGCTACACCTTC
TRBV3-1/TRBV3-2,TRBJ1-1,.,TRBD1,CASTRTGWDTEAFF,TGTGCCAGCACCCGGACAGGGTGGGACACTGAAGCTTTCTTT
TRBV27,TRBJ1-5,.,.,CASRVGGAGPQHF,TGTGCCAGCAGGGTAGGAGGGGCCGGGCCCCAGCATTTT
TRBV4-1,TRBJ2-1,once,.,CASSRAAGDDEQFF,TGCGCCAGCAGCCGGGCCGCAGGGGATGATGAGCAGTTCTTC
TRBV14,TRBJ2-3,.,.,CASSRDRVDTQYF,TGTGCCAGCAGCCGAGACCGAGTCGATACGCAGTATTTT
TRBV6-5,TRBJ1-1,.,TRBD1,CASSPWDSQNTEAFF,TGTGCCAGCAGTCCTTGGGACAGCCAGAACACTGAAGCTTTCTTT
TRBV9,TRBJ2-5,.,TRBD2,CASSGSGGARGETQYF,TGTGCCAGCAGCGGCAGCGGGGGGGCCCGGGGGGAGACCCAGTACTTC
TRBV7-6,TRBJ2-2,.,TRBD2,CASSLAWKRGNTGELFF,TGTGCCAGCAGCTTAGCCTGGAAGCGGGGGAACACCGGGGAGCTGTTTTTT
TRBV6-5,TRBJ2-3,.,TRBD2,CASRRAGGGTDTQYF,TGTGCCAGTCGACGAGCGGGGGGAGGCACAGATACGCAGTATTTT
TRBV2,TRBJ2-3,.,.,CASISIADTQYF,TGTGCCAGCATTAGTATAGCAGATACGCAGTATTTT
TRBV6-1,TRBJ1-1,.,.,CASSEARSSREAFF,TGTGCCAGCAGTGAAGCGAGAAGCAGCAGGGAAGCTTTCTTT
TRBV29-1,TRBJ2-3,.,TRBD1,CSVEGTVGITDTQYF,TGCAGCGTTGAGGGGACAGTGGGTATCACAGATACGCAGTATTTT
TRBV5-1,TRBJ1-2,.,TRBD1,CASSQGGRRSPSGYTF,TGCGCCAGCAGCCAGGGGGGTAGACGGTCCCCTTCTGGCTACACCTTC
TRBV18,TRBJ1-4,.,.,CASSPQGDWDEKLFF,TGTGCCAGCTCACCACAAGGGGACTGGGATGAAAAACTGTTTTTT
TRBV27,TRBJ1-2,.,.,CASSLRGGPDGYTF,TGTGCCAGCAGTCTGCGGGGGGGACCTGATGGCTACACCTTC
TRBV7-9,TRBJ2-3,.,TRBD2,CASSLEMREGSTDTQYF,TGTGCCAGCAGCTTAGAGATGCGGGAGGGGAGTACAGATACGCAGTATTTT
TRBV12-3/TRBV12-4,TRBJ1-2,.,.,CASSLTDNYGYTF,TGTGCCAGCAGCCTGACTGATAACTATGGCTACACCTTC
TRBV4-2,TRBJ1-2,.,TRBD1,CASSQGWTGSSGYTF,TGTGCCAGCAGCCAAGGGTGGACAGGCTCAAGTGGCTACACCTTC
TRBV2,TRBJ2-5,.,.,CASSEGTVLSGVETQYF,TGTGCCAGCAGTGAAGGAACGGTTTTATCCGGGGTGGAGACCCAGTACTTC
TRBV11-2,TRBJ1-1,.,.,CASSGIEAFF,TGTGCCAGCTCCGGGATTGAAGCTTTCTTT
TRBV9,TRBJ2-5,once,TRBD2,CASSRRIAGGPLETQYF,TGTGCCAGCAGCCGACGAATAGCGGGGGGGCCTTTGGAGACCCAGTACTTC